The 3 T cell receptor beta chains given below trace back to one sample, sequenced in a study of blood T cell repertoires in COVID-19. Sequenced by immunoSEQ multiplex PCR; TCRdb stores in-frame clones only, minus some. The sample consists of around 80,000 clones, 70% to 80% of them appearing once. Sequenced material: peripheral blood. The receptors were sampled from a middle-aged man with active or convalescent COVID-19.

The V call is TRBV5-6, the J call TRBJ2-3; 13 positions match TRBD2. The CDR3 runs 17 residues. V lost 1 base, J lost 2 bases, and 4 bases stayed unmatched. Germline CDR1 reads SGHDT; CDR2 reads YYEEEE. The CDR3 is CASSLRGLAGTTDTQYF. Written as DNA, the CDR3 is TGTGCCAGCAGCTTGAGGGGACTAGCGGGGACCACAGATACGCAGTATTTT. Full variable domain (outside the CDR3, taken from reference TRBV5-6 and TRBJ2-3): DAGVTQSPTHLIKTRGQQVTLRCSPKSGHDTVSWYQQALGQGPQFIFQYYEEEERQRGNFPDRFSGHQFPNYSSELNVNALLLGDSALYLCASSLRGLAGTTDTQYFGPGTRLTVL.

The CDR3 region is CSVRGAEETQYF. CDR3 sequence (DNA): TGCAGCGTTCGGGGAGCCGAAGAGACCCAGTACTTC. The chain couples TRBV29-1 to TRBJ2-5, with D possibly TRBD2 on 5 matching bases. This CDR3 spans 12 amino acids. Germline assignment: CDR1 SQVTM and CDR2 ANQGSEA. V lost 5 bases and J lost 3, with 10 bases in between.

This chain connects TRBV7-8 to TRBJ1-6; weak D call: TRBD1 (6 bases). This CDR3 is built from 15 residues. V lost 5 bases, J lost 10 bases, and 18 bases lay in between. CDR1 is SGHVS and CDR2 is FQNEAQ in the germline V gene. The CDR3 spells CASSPTQKGDSPLHF. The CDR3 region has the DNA TGTGCCAGCAGCCCCACCCAGAAGGGGGACTCACCCCTCCACTTT. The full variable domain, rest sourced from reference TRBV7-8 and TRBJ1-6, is GAGVSQSPRYKVAKRGQDVALRCDPISGHVSLFWYQQALGQGPEFLTYFQNEAQLDKSGLPSDRFFAERPEGSVSTLKIQRTQQEDSAVYLCASSPTQKGDSPLHFGNGTRLTVT.